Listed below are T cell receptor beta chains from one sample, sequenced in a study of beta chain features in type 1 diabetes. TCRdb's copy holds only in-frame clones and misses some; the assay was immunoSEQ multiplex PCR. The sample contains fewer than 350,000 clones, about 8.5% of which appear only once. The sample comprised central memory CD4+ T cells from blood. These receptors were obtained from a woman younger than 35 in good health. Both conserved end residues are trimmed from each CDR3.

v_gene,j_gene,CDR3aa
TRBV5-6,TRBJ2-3,ASSPQRGRTDTQY
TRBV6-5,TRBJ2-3,ASTDPSGGAETQY
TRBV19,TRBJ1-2,ASSLGQGNYGYT
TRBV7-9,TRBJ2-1,ASSRTQGISYNEQF
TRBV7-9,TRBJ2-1,ASSGRTQNYNEQF
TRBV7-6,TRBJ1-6,ASSLGAVYNSPLH
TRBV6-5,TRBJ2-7,ASRGTSGTHEQY
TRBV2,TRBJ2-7,ASIRDVNYEQY
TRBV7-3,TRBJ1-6,ASSPGREATLH
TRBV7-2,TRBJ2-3,ASMVTPRDTQY
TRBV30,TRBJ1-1,AWTNRVNTEAF
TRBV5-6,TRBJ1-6,ASSLALGRETSPLH
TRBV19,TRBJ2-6,ASSTASGTGEAGANVLT
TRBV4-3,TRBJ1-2,ASSQYYSANYGYT
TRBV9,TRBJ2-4,ASSPRTGLFEDIQY
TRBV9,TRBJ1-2,ASSVSLDRSNYGYT
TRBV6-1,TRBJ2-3,ASSERISGTDTQY
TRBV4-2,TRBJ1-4,ASSFPGQGHEKLF
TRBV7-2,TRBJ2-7,ASSLRSSTTYEQY
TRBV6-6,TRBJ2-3,ASSYFGTDTQY
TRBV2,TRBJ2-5,ASSSQVETQY